The entry below describes one T cell receptor (beta chain). V was shortened by 0 bases and J by 8 bases, with 16 bases between the two germline ends. The CDR3 sequence is 15 residues long. Germline CDR1 MNHEY, CDR2 SMNVEV (reference sequence). Original methodology: Reference gene primer amplification yielded estimated nucleated cell counts. TCRdb's copy holds only in-frame clones and misses some; the assay was immunoSEQ multiplex PCR. V and J calls and clone size follow that table, whereas D and trimming were derived from the DNA. This sample has a few hundred thousand clones, with about 90% found just once. Resolution of symptoms, clearance, or two negative PCRs was present in recovered Cohort 3 donors. The sample comes from a study of blood T cell repertoires in COVID-19. Study summary: Both acute and convalescent COVID-19 samples were obtained from the United States, Italy and Spain.

The material sequenced was PBMCs or T cells enriched from blood (not recorded which). The V gene is TRBV27, the J gene TRBJ1-2; no definite D call. The receptor's source is a woman aged 30 to 39 who had recovered from COVID-19. CDR3 sequence (DNA): TGTGCCAGCAGTTTATCCCCTCACTCGGGTAGCGGCTACACCTTC. Protein: CASSLSPHSGSGYTF.